This passage covers 16 T cell receptor beta chains from one sample sequenced in a study of control samples from healthy donors and cancer patients. Sequencing was performed with immunoSEQ multiplex PCR; in TCRdb, only in-frame clones are kept and a portion is missing. The sample has over 150,000 clones, around nine tenths seen once. Sequenced sample: blood. These receptors were collected from a man aged 25-45 years in good health.

CDR3 protein: CASGPGGYEQYF. The CDR3 region has the DNA TGTGCCAGCGGCCCGGGGGGTTACGAGCAGTACTTC. This chain links TRBV6-5 with TRBJ2-7; the match to TRBD2 covers 7 bases. This CDR3 has 12 residues. V lost 8 bases, J lost 4 bases, and 5 bases stayed unmatched. CDR1 and CDR2 from the germline V gene are MNHEY and SVGAGI.

V gene TRBV19 combines with J gene TRBJ2-3; TRBD1 is a possible D gene (6 bases). Between the trimmed V and J ends, which lost 11 bases and 8 bases, there was a span of 17 bases. The CDR3 consists of 12 residues. The germline V gene encodes CDR1 LNHDA and CDR2 SQIVND (reference sequence). The CDR3 DNA sequence: TGTGCCTCTCTGGGGGCCCTGGGTACGCAGTATTTT. Amino acids: CASLGALGTQYF. Filled out from reference TRBV19 and TRBJ2-3, the complete variable domain reads DGGITQSPKYLFRKEGQNVTLSCEQNLNHDAMYWYRQDPGQGLRLIYYSQIVNDFQKGDIAEGYSVSREKKESFPLTVTSAQKNPTAFYLCASLGALGTQYFGPGTRLTVL.

The V call is TRBV30, the J call TRBJ1-2, with D possibly being TRBD1 (6 bases). The CDR3 totals 13 residues. The germline gives CDR1 GTSNPN, CDR2 SVGIG (reference sequence). V was shortened by 3 bases and J by 8 bases, with 16 bases between the two germline ends. This CDR3 is CAWRAQGMGGYTF. Written as DNA, the CDR3 is TGTGCCTGGAGGGCACAGGGAATGGGCGGCTACACCTTC.

V gene TRBV19 combines with J gene TRBJ2-3; no definite D call. The germline V gene has CDR1 LNHDA and CDR2 SQIVND (reference sequence). The CDR3 covers 11 residues. Trimming removed 5 bases at V and 7 bases at J, with 7 bases between. This CDR3 reads CASSEDHTQYF. As DNA, the CDR3 is TGTGCCAGTAGTGAGGATCATACGCAGTATTTT. Filled out from reference TRBV19 and TRBJ2-3, the complete variable domain reads DGGITQSPKYLFRKEGQNVTLSCEQNLNHDAMYWYRQDPGQGLRLIYYSQIVNDFQKGDIAEGYSVSREKKESFPLTVTSAQKNPTAFYLCASSEDHTQYFGPGTRLTVL.

The chain links TRBV5-1 to TRBJ2-3; tentative D call: TRBD2 (5 bases). The CDR3 runs 12 residues. The V gene lost 3 bases and the J gene lost 6 bases, with 8 bases spanning the gap. Germline CDR1 and CDR2: SGHRS and YFSETQ. The CDR3 DNA is TGCGCCAGCAGCTGGGAGTCGGATACGCAGTATTTT. Translation gives CASSWESDTQYF.

The chain uses TRBV4-1 and TRBJ2-3, with D possibly being TRBD2 (5 bases). V lost 2 bases and J lost 0, with 24 bases in between. Looked up from germline, CDR1 is MGHRA and CDR2 is YSYEKL. The CDR3 runs to 20 residues. CDR3 residues: CASSQPLLAGSPGSTDTQYF. CDR3 in DNA: TGCGCCAGCAGCCAACCACTTCTAGCAGGCTCTCCCGGTAGCACAGATACGCAGTATTTT.

The CDR3 loop is CASSLPGAERSGYTF. The CDR3, as DNA: TGTGCCAGCAGTCTCCCCGGGGCGGAACGGAGTGGCTACACCTTC. The V call is TRBV6-5, the J call TRBJ1-2; a possible D gene is TRBD1 (5 bases). Germline assignment: CDR1 MNHEY and CDR2 SVGAGI. Deletions cut 5 bases from V and 7 bases from J, with 20 bases between. There are 15 residues in the CDR3.

The chain joins TRBV4-1 to TRBJ2-3, with a tentative D call TRBD1 (5 bases). The CDR3 is made up of 15 amino acids. Germline loops: CDR1 MGHRA, CDR2 YSYEKL. Trimming cost V 0 bases and J 6 bases, with 13 bases left between them. The CDR3 DNA follows: TGCGCCAGCAGCCAAGACGACCGCAGGGTGGATACGCAGTATTTT. Protein product: CASSQDDRRVDTQYF.

The chain links TRBV7-9 to TRBJ2-1; D is undetermined. Germline CDR1 reads SEHNR; CDR2 reads FQNEAQ (reference sequence). Trimming stripped 5 bases from V and 6 bases from J, with 20 bases between. The CDR3 loop spans 16 amino acids. CDR3 amino acids: CASSLGLSVFINEQFF. The CDR3 region has the DNA TGTGCCAGCAGCCTTGGCTTGAGCGTTTTCATCAATGAGCAGTTCTTC. Together with reference TRBV7-9 and TRBJ2-1, the CDR3 gives the full variable domain: DTGVSQNPRHKITKRGQNVTFRCDPISEHNRLYWYRQTLGQGPEFLTYFQNEAQLEKSRLLSDRFSAERPKGSFSTLEIQRTEQGDSAMYLCASSLGLSVFINEQFFGPGTRLTVL.

The chain uses TRBV2 and TRBJ2-1; 9 positions match TRBD1. J was trimmed by 0 bases and V by 3 bases; bases with no gene match: 3. This CDR3 spans 16 amino acids. The germline gives CDR1 SNHLY, CDR2 FYNNEI. DNA of the CDR3: TGTGCCAGCAGTGAGACAGGGGGATCCTCCTACAATGAGCAGTTCTTC. It specifies CASSETGGSSYNEQFF. The complete variable domain, with remaining parts taken from reference TRBV2 and TRBJ2-1, reads EPEVTQTPSHQVTQMGQEVILRCVPISNHLYFYWYRQILGQKVEFLVSFYNNEISEKSEIFDDQFSVERPDGSNFTLKIRSTKLEDSAMYFCASSETGGSSYNEQFFGPGTRLTVL.

This rearrangement joins TRBV30 to TRBJ1-4; 7 nucleotides match TRBD1. The V segment lost 3 bases and the J segment 4 bases; nucleotides outside the gene matches: 8. The CDR3 runs 15 residues. Germline loops: CDR1 GTSNPN, CDR2 SVGIG (reference sequence). The CDR3 loop reads CAWRWGQRSNEKLFF. Here the CDR3 DNA reads TGTGCCTGGAGATGGGGACAGCGGAGTAATGAAAAACTGTTTTTT.

The J gene is TRBJ2-2, the V gene TRBV11-2; 10 nucleotides match TRBD2. Trimming at V came to 0 bases and at J to 6 bases, leaving 1 base not matched to a gene. Germline CDR1 and CDR2: SGHAT and FQNNGV. This CDR3 region has 15 residues. In nucleotides, the CDR3 is TGTGCCAGCAGCTTAGAGGGACTAGCGTCCGGGGAGCTGTTTTTT. Protein product: CASSLEGLASGELFF.

The V and J genes are TRBV6-5 and TRBJ1-1; no clear D. CDR1 and CDR2 from the germline V gene are MNHEY and SVGAGI. The CDR3 is 15 amino acids. The V and J ends lost 0 bases and 3 bases respectively, with 11 bases between them. CDR3 DNA sequence: TGTGCCAGCAGTTACTCGACATGGGGTGACACTGAAGCTTTCTTT. Its protein product is CASSYSTWGDTEAFF.

The V call is TRBV15, the J call TRBJ2-1; weak D call: TRBD2 (6 bases). The V and J ends lost 1 base and 7 bases respectively, with 14 bases between them. CDR1 is LNHNV, CDR2 YYDKDF, per germline (reference sequence). This CDR3 spans 15 amino acids. Here the CDR3 reads CATSRGRGFWNEQFF. The CDR3, as DNA: TGTGCCACCAGCAGAGGGAGGGGCTTTTGGAATGAGCAGTTCTTC.

This rearrangement joins TRBV6-6 to TRBJ1-1; unclear D gene. The CDR3 covers 12 residues. Germline lookup yields CDR1 MNHNY and CDR2 SVGAGI (reference sequence). V was clipped by 8 bases and J by 4 bases, with 11 bases between them. The CDR3 region has the DNA TGTGCCAGCTGTCACGGTGTCACTGAAGCTTTCTTT. Residues: CASCHGVTEAFF.

In this sample, this clone turned up once. The CDR3 sequence: CASSQGSRPWASGGRPPGDEQYF. CDR3 bases: TGTGCCAGCAGCCAAGGGAGCCGACCTTGGGCTAGCGGGGGGCGCCCGCCTGGGGACGAGCAGTACTTC. The V and J genes are TRBV4-2 and TRBJ2-7; TRBD2 matches 11 bases. J lost 5 bases, V lost 1 base, and 28 bases had no gene match. The CDR3 has 23 amino acids. The germline V gene encodes CDR1 LGHNA and CDR2 YNFKEQ.